The source of this T cell receptor beta chain is a study of cytomegalovirus exposure and HLA in healthy donors. The overall study: In a previous analysis, more than 90 million unique TCR beta sequences were found from some 180 million T cells.

PCR amplification relied on 60 Vbeta primers (plus 13 Jbeta primers). The method was immunoSEQ multiplex PCR; TCRdb's version includes in-frame clones alone and lacks a portion of them. The sample comprises roughly 180,000 clones, roughly 80% of which are singletons, and under 6% rests with the top ten. Study observations and caveats: It was in a later analysis that TCR association rates were seen to vary by HLA locus, highest for DRB1 and lowest for HLA-C. Reportedly, HLA-A and HLA-B alleles of most subjects were accurately predicted from TCR beta. V- and J-gene trimming of TCR beta was linked (in a later analysis) to a missense DCLRE1C variant.

The ends were cut back, 8 bases at V and 3 bases at J, with 16 bases in the middle. CDR3 length: 14 residues. CDR1 LGHNA and CDR2 YSLEER come from the germline V gene. There are a few counts of this clone. The antigen remains undetermined. Sequencing was done on a sample of PBMCs. This sequence originates from a woman aged 45-59 years in good health and CMV-seropositive. V and J are TRBV4-3 and TRBJ1-2, with D perhaps TRBD1 (6 bases). The CDR3 region is CASGGGGSDYGYTF. In DNA, the CDR3 is TGCGCCAGCGGCGGGGGGGGCTCTGACTATGGCTACACCTTC.